Presented here are 5 T cell receptor beta chains from one specimen sequenced in a study of blood T cells in healthy people across ages. With a J-beta primer mix and a sample-barcoded 5' primer, a second PCR ran about 7 to 12 cycles. Using its own MiXCR run on the 5' RACE reads, TCRdb lists one record per CDR3 protein. The sample includes some 850,000 distinct CDR3 sequences, roughly 24% of them seen just once. These same data were also listed under a study on T cells of mothers and their children.

Sequenced material: blood. Every receptor here comes from a boy aged 5-17 years in good health.

This clonotype was seen repeatedly, ten times or more. The genes are TRBV5-1 and TRBJ1-1; D gene unclear. V lost 2 bases and J lost 1, with 6 bases in between. In germline, CDR1 is SGHRS, CDR2 YFSETQ. The CDR3 is 13 residues long. This chain's CDR3 is CASSFSANTEAFF. The DNA for the CDR3 is TGCGCCAGCAGCTTTTCTGCGAACACTGAAGCTTTCTTT.

The V and J genes are TRBV7-9 and TRBJ2-2; no clear D gene. The CDR3 contains 15 residues. Germline V gene data show CDR1 as SEHNR and CDR2 as FQNEAQ (reference sequence). Deletions cut 5 bases from V and 2 bases from J, with 12 bases between. This chain's CDR3 is CASSPQTVNTGELFF. The CDR3 DNA is TGTGCCAGCAGCCCCCAAACAGTTAACACCGGGGAGCTGTTTTTT.

The chain employs TRBV10-3 and TRBJ1-5; the D is unclear. Trimming removed 0 bases at V and 5 bases at J, with 14 bases between. The CDR3 is 16 residues long. Germline CDR1 reads ENHRY; CDR2 reads SYGVKD. Here the CDR3 DNA reads TGTGCCATCAGTGAGTCTTTAGCGGCAGCTCATCAGCCCCAGCATTTT. Its translation is CAISESLAAAHQPQHF.

The rearrangement links TRBV13 to TRBJ2-7; D uncertain. Germline V gives CDR1 PRHDT, CDR2 FYEKMQ (reference sequence). This CDR3 region has 13 residues. The ends were cut back, 5 bases at V and 3 bases at J, with 11 bases in the middle. The CDR3 DNA sequence: TGTGCCAGCAGCCAGCCCGAGAGCTACGAGCAGTACTTC. This sequence encodes CASSQPESYEQYF.

The V gene is TRBV30, the J gene TRBJ1-4; D call uncertain. The CDR3 covers 14 residues. V was shortened by 3 bases and J by 3 bases, with 11 bases between the two germline ends. Germline CDR1 and CDR2: GTSNPN and SVGIG (reference sequence). CDR3 amino acids: CAWRRGPANEKLFF. CDR3 DNA: TGTGCCTGGAGGCGAGGTCCGGCTAATGAAAAACTGTTTTTT.